The entry below describes one T cell receptor (beta chain). It has no known antigen specificity. Per-base qualities were not stored, and no clone one base away is much larger. For sequencing, an Illumina HiSeq 1500 was employed. In-frame beta chains were kept once TCRdb had trimmed the public reads at Q25 with fastp and called clones with MiXCR. One record per CDR3 amino acid sequence lists the most common genes and DNA. The sample contains 250,000 to 350,000 distinct CDR3 sequences, about 26% of them found a single time. The top ten clonotypes cover roughly 13% of the sample. This sample is part of a study of T cell repertoires in cytomegalovirus infection (dated by TCRdb to between 2019 and 2020). Regarding the study in general: The HLA type of each donor mattered for the analysis, because public TCR beta signatures pointed to carriage of CMV infection along with the matching HLA type.

The CDR3, from cysteine to phenylalanine, totals 14 residues. The entry retains the CDR3 DNA only, 42 bases that are in frame from base 1. Cut back by 8 bases and 4 bases, the V and J ends lie 16 bases apart. The study at large found these results: The ex vivo response was dominated by HLA-C-restricted CMV-specific TCR beta clonotypes, which also provided the single most frequent clonotype in two of eight donors. In both this cohort and an independent cohort of a few hundred donors, the cumulative frequency of public TCR beta family members distinguished carriers of CMV infection plus the relevant HLA type.

Material: PBMCs. The receptor comes from a human donor in good health (CMV status not recorded). Some clones in this sample may be carry-over from other donors' samples. The rearrangement combines TRBV5-3 with TRBJ2-1; the D gene is possibly TRBD2, with 7 bases matching. TRBV5-3 is annotated as an ORF whose role is uncertain. The DNA is TGTGCCAGCAGCCGGGGGGCGGATTACAATGAGCAGTTCTTC. It translates as CASSRGADYNEQFF.